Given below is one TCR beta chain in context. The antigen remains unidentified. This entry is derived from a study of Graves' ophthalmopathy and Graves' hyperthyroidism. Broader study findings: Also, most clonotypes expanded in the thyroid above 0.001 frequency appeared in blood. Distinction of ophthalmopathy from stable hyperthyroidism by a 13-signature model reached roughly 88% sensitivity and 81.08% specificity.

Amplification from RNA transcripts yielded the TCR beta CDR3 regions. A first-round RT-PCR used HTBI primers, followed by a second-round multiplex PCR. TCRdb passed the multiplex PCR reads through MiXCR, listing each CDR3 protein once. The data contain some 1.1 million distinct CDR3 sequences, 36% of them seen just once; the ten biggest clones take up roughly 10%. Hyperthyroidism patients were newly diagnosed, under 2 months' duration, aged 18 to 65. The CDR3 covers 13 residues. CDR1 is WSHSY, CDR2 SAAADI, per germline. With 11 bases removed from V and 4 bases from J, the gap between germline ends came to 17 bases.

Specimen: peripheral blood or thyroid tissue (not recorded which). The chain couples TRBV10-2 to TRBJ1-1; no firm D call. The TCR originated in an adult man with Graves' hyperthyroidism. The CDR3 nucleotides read TGCGCCGTTGGCAAGGGAATCACCACTGAAGCTTTCTTT. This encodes CAVGKGITTEAFF.